This T cell receptor (beta chain) was sequenced for a study of shared clonotypes between healthy human individuals. Study-level points and caveats: The generation probabilities recorded for non-shared clonotypes fell below those of clonotypes shared by all four donors. Sampling involved blood alone; tissue repertoires likely differ.

On this clone itself: Its antigen is still unknown.

An assay was performed, and its level was deep. Per the original methods: Sequence data from immunoSEQ were junction-only and lacked quality scores; consequently, filtering differed. The method was immunoSEQ multiplex PCR; TCRdb's version includes in-frame clones alone and lacks a portion of them. That table is the source of V, J and clone size, and D and trimming were worked out from the DNA. The profile shows around 600,000 clones, about 98% of them singletons. Naive CD8 populations comprised CD45RO-negative cells positively selected for CCR7, excluding terminally differentiated effector memory CD45RA+ cells. The CDR3 has 16 amino acids. The V gene's germline CDR1 is SGHAT and CDR2 FQNNGV. V lost 5 bases, J lost 0 bases, and 17 bases lay in between.

This chain links TRBV11-2 with TRBJ2-7; D tentatively reads TRBD1 or TRBD2 (5 bases each). This receptor was taken from a man younger than 40 in good health. Sequencing was carried out using naive CD8+ T cells sorted from blood. The CDR3 coding sequence is TGTGCCAGCAGCCCCGGGGCCAGCGGCCTCTCCTACGAGCAGTACTTC. It is translated as CASSPGASGLSYEQYF.